A selection of T cell receptor beta chains follows, all from one sample in a study of early T cells in non-severe SARS-CoV-2 infection. TCRdb re-called the 5' RACE reads with MiXCR, one entry per CDR3 protein. This table holds over 75,000 distinct CDR3 sequences, about 16% found once. Sequencing was performed on whole blood. Receptors originate from an adult who was a healthcare worker with PCR-confirmed SARS-CoV-2 infection or an uninfected control (not recorded which). Both conserved end residues are part of each CDR3. A D gene is named only where the DNA matches it firmly. Where a row states a size, it is once, few, many or the class of an expanded clone; other rows omit it.

DNA: TGTGCCACTAGCGGGAGGGCAGACAATGAGCAGTTCTTC
CDR3: CATSGRADNEQFF
V: TRBV24-1
J: TRBJ2-1
D: TRBD2
size: few

DNA: TGTGCCAGCAGCTTAGTCGGACTTGGGGAGCAGTACTTC
CDR3: CASSLVGLGEQYF
V: TRBV7-9
J: TRBJ2-7
D: -
size: -

DNA: TGTGCCAGAGACAGGGGCTATTCCGCAGCTTTCTTT
CDR3: CARDRGYSAAFF
V: TRBV7-4
J: TRBJ1-1
D: TRBD1
size: many

DNA: TGTGCCAGCAGTTCGCGGCAGAACACTGAAGCTTTCTTT
CDR3: CASSSRQNTEAFF
V: TRBV6-5
J: TRBJ1-1
D: -
size: few

DNA: TGTGCCTGGGGCCTTGGAAACACCATATATTTT
CDR3: CAWGLGNTIYF
V: TRBV30
J: TRBJ1-3
D: -
size: -

DNA: TGCAGTGCTAGAATCTCTAGCGGAGCGAGGGATACGCAGTATTTT
CDR3: CSARISSGARDTQYF
V: TRBV20-1
J: TRBJ2-3
D: TRBD2
size: -

DNA: TGTGCCACCAGCCTTAACAGGGGGACCCTCTACGAGCAGTACTTC
CDR3: CATSLNRGTLYEQYF
V: TRBV15
J: TRBJ2-7
D: TRBD1
size: few

DNA: TGTGCCAGCGGGGGGTACACAGATACGCAGTATTTT
CDR3: CASGGYTDTQYF
V: TRBV2
J: TRBJ2-3
D: -
size: -

DNA: TGTGCCAGCAGCCACGGGGGATTTTATCGGTCCTACGAGCAGTACTTC
CDR3: CASSHGGFYRSYEQYF
V: TRBV11-2
J: TRBJ2-7
D: -
size: few

DNA: TGTGCCAGCAGCTTAGGAGTGACCACCGGGGAGCTGTTTTTT
CDR3: CASSLGVTTGELFF
V: TRBV7-2
J: TRBJ2-2
D: -
size: -

DNA: TGTGCCAGCAATTCTCCGGGATATGGCTACACCTTC
CDR3: CASNSPGYGYTF
V: TRBV6-5
J: TRBJ1-2
D: -
size: -

DNA: TGTGCCAGCAGTTACGACGACCTGGCTTCTGAGCAGTTCTTC
CDR3: CASSYDDLASEQFF
V: TRBV6-2/TRBV6-3
J: TRBJ2-1
D: -
size: many

DNA: TGTGCCAGCAGTTTTTCGTTAGCGCGCCTGGTCTACGAGCAGTACTTC
CDR3: CASSFSLARLVYEQYF
V: TRBV27
J: TRBJ2-7
D: -
size: -

DNA: TGTGCCAGCAGTCGCTCCAGCGCGAACACTGAAGCTTTCTTT
CDR3: CASSRSSANTEAFF
V: TRBV12-3/TRBV12-4
J: TRBJ1-1
D: -
size: few

DNA: TGTGCCACGGGACCGAGCACAGATACGCAGTATTTT
CDR3: CATGPSTDTQYF
V: TRBV10-3
J: TRBJ2-3
D: -
size: -

DNA: TGTGCCAGCAGTTTAGTGGAGACAGCCGGAAGCGGCTACACCTTC
CDR3: CASSLVETAGSGYTF
V: TRBV12-3/TRBV12-4
J: TRBJ1-2
D: -
size: many

DNA: TGTGCCAGCAGCTCGACTGTAGACTCCTACAATGAGCAGTTCTTC
CDR3: CASSSTVDSYNEQFF
V: TRBV6-2/TRBV6-3
J: TRBJ2-1
D: -
size: -

DNA: TGCAGTGCTAGGCGAGATGAAAAACTGTTTTTT
CDR3: CSARRDEKLFF
V: TRBV20-1
J: TRBJ1-4
D: -
size: few

DNA: TGTGCCAGCAGCTTAGATGAGGTGCCCTACAATGAGCAGTTCTTC
CDR3: CASSLDEVPYNEQFF
V: TRBV11-3
J: TRBJ2-1
D: -
size: -

DNA: TGTGCCAGCAGACAGGACCCCGGAGGTGATTCACCCCTCCACTTT
CDR3: CASRQDPGGDSPLHF
V: TRBV6-5
J: TRBJ1-6
D: -
size: -

DNA: TGTGCCAGCAGTCGGACTAGCGGGAGAACAGATACGCAGTATTTT
CDR3: CASSRTSGRTDTQYF
V: TRBV7-7
J: TRBJ2-3
D: TRBD2
size: many

DNA: TGTGCAAGTCGCTTTACTAGCGGACTTCACAATGAGCAGTTCTTC
CDR3: CASRFTSGLHNEQFF
V: TRBV12-2
J: TRBJ2-1
D: -
size: few

DNA: TGCGCCAGCAGCTTCGTCCCGGGACAGGGAGGCGAGCAGTACTTC
CDR3: CASSFVPGQGGEQYF
V: TRBV5-1
J: TRBJ2-7
D: TRBD1
size: once

DNA: TGTGCCAGCAGAAAGCAGGGCTACGAGCAGTACTTC
CDR3: CASRKQGYEQYF
V: TRBV28
J: TRBJ2-7
D: -
size: -

DNA: TGTGCCAGCAGTTGGGGACAGCAAGAGACCCAGTACTTC
CDR3: CASSWGQQETQYF
V: TRBV27
J: TRBJ2-5
D: TRBD1
size: few

DNA: TGCAGTGCTCCCACCTGGGGGACAGATACGCAGTATTTT
CDR3: CSAPTWGTDTQYF
V: TRBV20-1
J: TRBJ2-3
D: -
size: -

DNA: TGCAGTGCTGGACAGGGACTAGCCTTGACAGATACGCAGTATTTT
CDR3: CSAGQGLALTDTQYF
V: TRBV20-1
J: TRBJ2-3
D: -
size: few

DNA: TGCGCCAGCAGCCAAGGAGACAGTTTGCAAGAGACCCAGTACTTC
CDR3: CASSQGDSLQETQYF
V: TRBV4-3
J: TRBJ2-5
D: -
size: -

DNA: TGCAGTGCTCGGGACAGGGGGACGGACGGCTACACCTTC
CDR3: CSARDRGTDGYTF
V: TRBV20-1
J: TRBJ1-2
D: TRBD1
size: many

DNA: TGTGCCAGCTCATCACAGGGGGCCTATGGAAACACCATATATTTT
CDR3: CASSSQGAYGNTIYF
V: TRBV18
J: TRBJ1-3
D: TRBD1
size: -

DNA: TGTGCCAGCAGTTTGAGCGGATCCCCCAGGACAGATACGCAGTATTTT
CDR3: CASSLSGSPRTDTQYF
V: TRBV12-3/TRBV12-4
J: TRBJ2-3
D: -
size: -

DNA: TGCAGTGCTAGAGATCTAGGGGAGTACGAGCAGTACTTC
CDR3: CSARDLGEYEQYF
V: TRBV20-1
J: TRBJ2-7
D: -
size: few

DNA: TGCGCCAGCAGCCTCACTAGCGGGTACTCCTACGAGCAGTACTTC
CDR3: CASSLTSGYSYEQYF
V: TRBV5-1
J: TRBJ2-7
D: TRBD2
size: -